Below are 32 T cell receptor beta chains sequenced from a single sample in a study of cytomegalovirus exposure and HLA in healthy donors. The PCR ran on 60 Vbeta and 13 Jbeta primers. TCRdb's copy holds only in-frame clones and misses some; the assay was immunoSEQ multiplex PCR. The sample has about 120,000 clones, approximately 80% seen once. The sequencing input was PBMCs. The source is a man aged 18 to 30 in good health and CMV-seropositive.

The rearrangement links TRBV2 to TRBJ2-5; no firm D call. The CDR3 contains 11 residues. V lost 4 bases and J lost 5, with 5 bases in between. The V gene's germline CDR1 is SNHLY and CDR2 FYNNEI. The CDR3 loop is CASSVLETQYF. CDR3 sequence (DNA): TGTGCCAGCAGTGTCCTTGAGACCCAGTACTTC.

The J gene is TRBJ2-7, the V gene TRBV5-1; D is unresolved. V gave up 2 bases and J gave up 7 bases, with 10 bases separating them. The CDR3 length is 12 residues. Germline CDR1 SGHRS, CDR2 YFSETQ. In nucleotides, the CDR3 is TGCGCCAGCAGCTTAGGAGAGAGGGAGCAGTACTTC. Protein: CASSLGEREQYF. Variable domain in full (rest from reference TRBV5-1 and TRBJ2-7): KAGVTQTPRYLIKTRGQQVTLSCSPISGHRSVSWYQQTPGQGLQFLFEYFSETQRNKGNFPGRFSGRQFSNSRSEMNVSTLELGDSALYLCASSLGEREQYFGPGTRLTVT.

This CDR3 reads CASSGKNRRGELFF. CDR3 nucleotide sequence: TGCGCCAGCAGTGGAAAGAACAGACGCGGGGAGCTGTTTTTT. The rearrangement links TRBV10-1 to TRBJ2-2; D not resolved. V lost 4 bases and J 7 bases, leaving 13 bases between the germline ends. The CDR3 sequence is 14 residues long. Germline CDR1 and CDR2: WNHNN and SYGVQD (reference sequence).

The chain links TRBV27 to TRBJ2-1; 14 bases fit TRBD2. This CDR3 spans 21 amino acids. The V gene end was trimmed by 6 bases and the J gene end by 8 bases; junction bases not matched to a gene: 24. Germline CDR1 MNHEY, CDR2 SMNVEV (reference sequence). The CDR3 is CASSQPPVNRLAGGPMDEQFF. As DNA, the CDR3 is TGTGCCAGCAGCCAGCCACCCGTAAACCGACTAGCGGGAGGGCCTATGGATGAGCAGTTCTTC.

The chain combines TRBV2 with TRBJ2-7; 7 bases align to TRBD1. Germline CDR1 and CDR2: SNHLY and FYNNEI. The CDR3 has 13 residues. V gave up 9 bases and J gave up 3 bases; unmatched junction bases: 8. The CDR3 loop is CASCLGQLYEQYF. CDR3 bases: TGTGCCAGTTGTTTGGGACAGCTCTACGAGCAGTACTTC.

The chain links TRBV28 to TRBJ1-1, with 8 bases matching TRBD1. This CDR3 region has 13 residues. V dropped 7 bases and J dropped 5; count of bases not matched to a gene: 6. Germline loops: CDR1 MDHEN, CDR2 SYDVKM. The CDR3 sequence is CASTLRQGTEAFF. CDR3 sequence (DNA): TGTGCCAGCACCCTACGACAGGGGACTGAAGCTTTCTTT.

This chain connects TRBV7-6 to TRBJ2-3; D is uncertain. V was cut by 4 bases and J by 1 base, with 18 bases left in between. Per the germline V gene, CDR1 is SGHVS and CDR2 is FNYEAQ. The CDR3 sequence is 17 residues long. DNA of the CDR3: TGTGCCAGCAGCTCAAACCATAACAGTCCCCGCACAGATACGCAGTATTTT. As protein: CASSSNHNSPRTDTQYF. Looking up the rest from reference TRBV7-6 and TRBJ2-3 gives the full variable domain: GAGVSQSPRYKVTKRGQDVALRCDPISGHVSLYWYRQALGQGPEFLTYFNYEAQQDKSGLPNDRFSAERPEGSISTLTIQRTEQRDSAMYRCASSSNHNSPRTDTQYFGPGTRLTVL.

The table lists this clone with a few counts. This chain links TRBV5-1 with TRBJ1-1; D is possibly TRBD1 (6 bases). The CDR3 is 15 amino acids. Germline V gene sequence: CDR1 SGHRS, CDR2 YFSETQ. V lost 4 bases, J lost 3 bases, and 16 bases lay in between. Written as DNA, the CDR3 is TGCGCCAGCAGCCCTTGGGGGGAGGGGGACACTGAAGCTTTCTTT. It yields the protein CASSPWGEGDTEAFF.

The chain combines TRBV5-1 with TRBJ1-2; a possible D gene is TRBD1 (6 bases). V was clipped by 4 bases and J by 8 bases, with 21 bases between them. The CDR3 sequence is 15 residues long. CDR1 SGHRS and CDR2 YFSETQ come from the germline V gene. CDR3 sequence: CASSAPRGGGEGYTF. The CDR3 DNA is TGCGCCAGCAGCGCACCGCGAGGGGGTGGAGAGGGCTACACCTTC.

This sequence joins TRBV11-2 and TRBJ2-1, with no clear D. This CDR3 has 12 amino acids. The germline V gene has CDR1 SGHAT and CDR2 FQNNGV. The V gene lost 5 bases and the J gene lost 6 bases, with 8 bases spanning the gap. The CDR3 DNA reads TGTGCCAGCAGCCCACACATCAATGAGCAGTTCTTC. This codes for CASSPHINEQFF. The complete variable domain, with remaining parts taken from reference TRBV11-2 and TRBJ2-1, reads EAGVAQSPRYKIIEKRQSVAFWCNPISGHATLYWYQQILGQGPKLLIQFQNNGVVDDSQLPKDRFSAERLKGVDSTLKIQPAKLEDSAVYLCASSPHINEQFFGPGTRLTVL.

The chain recombines TRBV5-1 with TRBJ2-1; D is unclear. Trimming shortened V by 0 bases and J by 7 bases, and 8 bases separated the two germline ends. CDR3 length: 13 amino acids. Looked up from germline, CDR1 is SGHRS and CDR2 is YFSETQ. The CDR3 DNA is TGCGCCAGCAGCTTGGCATCCGAGAATGAGCAGTTCTTC. As protein: CASSLASENEQFF.

This clone was counted a single time. The chain joins TRBV10-3 to TRBJ2-5; D might be TRBD2 (5 bases). Gene TRBJ2-7 matches the end of the DNA better, so the J call may be wrong. The length of the CDR3 is 13 residues. From germline, CDR1 is ENHRY and CDR2 SYGVKD. Here the CDR3 DNA reads TGTGCCATCTGGGGAGCGGAATCCTACGAGCAGTACTTC. Translation: CAIWGAESYEQYF.

The V and J genes are TRBV6-5 and TRBJ2-7, with TRBD1 matching 8 bases. V gave up 2 bases and J gave up 4 bases; unmatched junction bases: 7. The CDR3 totals 15 residues. Germline CDR1 and CDR2: MNHEY and SVGAGI. CDR3: CASSYLGRGLYEQYF. CDR3 DNA sequence: TGTGCCAGCAGTTACCTGGGCAGGGGGCTATACGAGCAGTACTTC.

This sequence joins TRBV4-2 and TRBJ2-3; 13 nucleotides line up with TRBD2. Per germline, CDR1 LGHNA and CDR2 YNFKEQ. Trimming took 1 base from V and 4 from J; bases not matched to a gene: 11. The CDR3 covers 19 residues. In DNA, the CDR3 is TGTGCCAGCAGCCAAGTTCTTACCGGACTAGCGGGAGTATCAGATACGCAGTATTTT. Protein product: CASSQVLTGLAGVSDTQYF.

The DNA of the CDR3 is TGTGCCAGTAGTGTCGTACGGGACAGAGCGGAATTGACCCTCCACTTT. Protein sequence: CASSVVRDRAELTLHF. This chain links TRBV19 with TRBJ1-6; TRBD1 agrees at 7 bases. The CDR3 sequence is 16 residues long. CDR1 is LNHDA and CDR2 is SQIVND in the germline V gene (reference sequence). Unmatched junction bases numbered 18, after V lost 5 bases and J lost 14 bases.

The rearrangement uses TRBV19 and TRBJ1-3, with 7 bases fitting TRBD1. CDR1 LNHDA and CDR2 SQIVND come from the germline V gene (reference sequence). V lost 8 bases and J lost 0; bases outside the gene matches: 16. This CDR3 comprises 18 residues. The CDR3 reads CASRADRLGYGSGNTIYF. The CDR3 DNA follows: TGTGCCAGTCGTGCGGACAGGTTAGGGTATGGCTCTGGAAACACCATATATTTT.

CDR3 sequence: CASSLGTGSYGANVLTF. The CDR3 coding sequence is TGTGCCAGCAGCCTCGGGACAGGGTCCTATGGGGCCAACGTCCTGACTTTC. J is TRBJ2-6 and V is TRBV7-9; 9 bases match TRBD1. The CDR3 loop spans 17 amino acids. Germline V gene sequence: CDR1 SEHNR, CDR2 FQNEAQ (reference sequence). Losses at the gene ends were 5 bases for V and 3 bases for J; bases not matched to a gene: 8.

The V call is TRBV25-1, the J call TRBJ1-1; D may be TRBD1 (6 bases). Per germline, CDR1 MGHDK and CDR2 SYGVNS. Trimming left V 2 bases short and J 6 bases short, with 13 bases between. The CDR3 has 14 residues. CDR3 coding DNA: TGTGCCAGCAGTGAAGACCTGCGGGGGCCTGAAGCTTTCTTT. It translates to CASSEDLRGPEAFF.

The rearrangement joins TRBV6-1 to TRBJ1-2, with 8 bases that match TRBD1. CDR3 size: 16 residues. J gave up 2 bases and V 3 bases, and 8 bases lay outside the gene matches. Germline CDR1 and CDR2: MNHNS and SASEGT. The CDR3 region is CASSDRLGQANYGYTF. The CDR3 bases are TGTGCCAGCAGTGACAGATTGGGACAGGCAAACTATGGCTACACCTTC.

The chain is built from TRBV5-1 and TRBJ2-1; 10 bases align to TRBD2. Germline CDR1 and CDR2: SGHRS and YFSETQ. The CDR3 is 17 residues long. V was clipped by 2 bases and J by 7 bases; unmatched bases: 12. The CDR3: CASSLVSSGSLGNEQFF. The CDR3 DNA is TGCGCCAGCAGCTTAGTGTCTAGCGGGAGTCTAGGAAATGAGCAGTTCTTC.

This chain connects TRBV7-9 to TRBJ2-3; D call uncertain. Germline lookup yields CDR1 SEHNR and CDR2 FQNEAQ (reference sequence). V lost 0 bases and J 11 bases, leaving 12 bases between the germline ends. The CDR3 sequence is 13 residues long. DNA for the CDR3: TGTGCCAGCAGCTTAGCCGAGCTCGAGAGGCAGTATTTT. Residues: CASSLAELERQYF.

This clone was detected once. CDR3: CASSGRTGSDTEAFF. CDR3 bases: TGTGCCAGCAGTGGACGGACAGGGAGCGACACTGAAGCTTTCTTT. This sequence joins TRBV28 and TRBJ1-1; 8 bases are shared with TRBD1. Germline V gene data show CDR1 as MDHEN and CDR2 as SYDVKM. The length of the CDR3 is 15 residues. J gave up 3 bases and V 5 bases, and 8 bases lay outside the gene matches. Based on the CDR3 plus reference TRBV28 and TRBJ1-1, the full variable domain is DVKVTQSSRYLVKRTGEKVFLECVQDMDHENMFWYRQDPGLGLRLIYFSYDVKMKEKGDIPEGYSVSREKKERFSLILESASTNQTSMYLCASSGRTGSDTEAFFGQGTRLTVV.

The rearrangement links TRBV4-1 to TRBJ1-2; tentatively, D is TRBD1 (5 bases). The CDR3 spans 13 residues. Trimming took off 2 bases at V and 3 bases at J, with 7 bases between the two ends. Germline-derived CDR1 and CDR2 are MGHRA and YSYEKL. The CDR3 here is CASSQRQYYGYTF. The CDR3 DNA reads as TGCGCCAGCAGCCAAAGACAGTACTATGGCTACACCTTC.

The chain is built from TRBV10-3 and TRBJ1-2, with D hard to call. This CDR3 has 15 amino acids. Trimming took off 4 bases at V and 4 bases at J, with 16 bases between the two ends. Germline CDR1 and CDR2: ENHRY and SYGVKD. CDR3 in amino acids: CAISASLGSGYGYTF. The CDR3 DNA follows: TGTGCCATCAGTGCGAGTCTTGGATCGGGCTATGGCTACACCTTC.

CDR3 loop: CAISEPQGFATEQYF. The CDR3 DNA reads as TGTGCCATCAGTGAGCCGCAGGGGTTCGCTACTGAGCAGTACTTC. This sequence joins TRBV10-3 and TRBJ2-7; D is possibly TRBD1 (6 bases). CDR3 size: 15 residues. Germline loops: CDR1 ENHRY, CDR2 SYGVKD. Trimming cost V 2 bases and J 7 bases, with 18 bases left between them.

The rearrangement uses TRBV27 and TRBJ2-1, with 9 nucleotides matching TRBD2. The CDR3 contains 14 residues. Germline CDR1 MNHEY, CDR2 SMNVEV (reference sequence). The trim removed 7 bases at V and 5 bases at J, leaving 6 bases unmatched. CDR3 in amino acids: CASTAGGLHNEQFF. The CDR3, as DNA: TGTGCCAGCACCGCGGGGGGGCTCCACAATGAGCAGTTCTTC.

This clone was seen a few times. As DNA, the CDR3 is TGTGCCAGCAGCCAAGAGAGGGCTGGGGCTGGAAACACCATATATTTT. It encodes CASSQERAGAGNTIYF. This chain connects TRBV4-2 to TRBJ1-3, with D hard to call. V was clipped by 0 bases and J by 2 bases, with 11 bases between them. In germline, CDR1 is LGHNA, CDR2 YNFKEQ. This CDR3 spans 16 amino acids.

The chain recombines TRBV7-9 with TRBJ1-1; D remains unclear. Deletions cut 4 bases from V and 0 bases from J, with 12 bases between. The CDR3 has 15 amino acids. Germline V gene data show CDR1 as SEHNR and CDR2 as FQNEAQ (reference sequence). CDR3 bases: TGTGCCAGCAGCTCCAGATTTTCCATGAACACTGAAGCTTTCTTT. This sequence encodes CASSSRFSMNTEAFF.

The rearrangement uses TRBV6-1 and TRBJ2-1, with 12 nucleotides matching TRBD2. Germline V gene lookup returns CDR1 MNHNS and CDR2 SASEGT. The CDR3 covers 20 residues. Trimming cost V 3 bases and J 6 bases; bases outside gene matches: 18. CDR3 protein: CASSDTTTSGGARFGNEQFF. CDR3 nucleotides: TGTGCCAGCAGTGACACAACGACTAGCGGGGGAGCGAGGTTTGGCAATGAGCAGTTCTTC.

This clone was found a few times. The gene calls are TRBV10-2 and TRBJ1-5; 9 positions agree with TRBD1. The length of the CDR3 is 12 residues. Per germline, CDR1 WSHSY and CDR2 SAAADI. The J segment lost 4 bases and the V segment lost 10 bases, leaving 2 bases of the junction unmatched. The CDR3 nucleotides read TGCGCCACCGGGACAGGGAATCAGCCCCAGCATTTT. This translates into CATGTGNQPQHF.

The chain recombines TRBV28 with TRBJ2-5; TRBD1 is a possible D gene (6 bases). TRBJ2-7 explains the end of the DNA better; the J call may be wrong. Germline-derived CDR1 and CDR2 are MDHEN and SYDVKM. This CDR3 is 15 amino acids long. The CDR3 nucleotides read TGTGCCAGCAGACAGTTTGGACAGCGGACCTACGAGCAGTACTTC. Translated, it gives CASRQFGQRTYEQYF.

The CDR3: CASSTDSPIYGYTF. The CDR3 coding sequence is TGCGCCAGCAGCACGGACAGCCCCATCTATGGCTACACCTTC. The chain couples TRBV5-1 to TRBJ1-2, with TRBD1 as a possible D gene (6 bases). This CDR3 region has 14 residues. In germline, CDR1 is SGHRS, CDR2 YFSETQ. V lost 4 bases and J lost 4, with 14 bases in between.